The 18 T cell receptor beta chains below were found in one sample sequenced in a study of blood T cell repertoires in COVID-19. The table came from immunoSEQ multiplex PCR; TCRdb's copy has only in-frame clones and leaves some out. Of around 170,000 clones in the sample, more than 85% are singletons; the top ten hold around 6.5%. Sequenced material: PBMCs or T cells enriched from blood (not recorded which). The receptors were sampled from a woman aged 45-65 years who had recovered from COVID-19.

This sequence joins TRBV24-1 and TRBJ1-2; possible D gene TRBD1, 5 bases. The germline V and J ends were trimmed by 6 bases and 7 bases, with 14 bases remaining between them. Germline V lookup: CDR1 KGHDR, CDR2 SFDVKD. The length of the CDR3 is 13 residues. This chain's CDR3 is CATSFSGDAGYTF. In nucleotides, the CDR3 is TGTGCCACCAGTTTCAGCGGGGACGCTGGCTACACCTTC.

V usage is TRBV11-2 and J usage is TRBJ2-5, with 8 positions matching TRBD2. The CDR3 runs 15 residues. CDR1 SGHAT and CDR2 FQNNGV come from the germline V gene. Unmatched junction bases numbered 9, after V lost 5 bases and J lost 4 bases. The CDR3 DNA follows: TGTGCCAGCAGCGACGTGATAGCGGGGTTAGAGACCCAGTACTTC. Encoded protein: CASSDVIAGLETQYF. The full variable domain, rest sourced from reference TRBV11-2 and TRBJ2-5, is EAGVAQSPRYKIIEKRQSVAFWCNPISGHATLYWYQQILGQGPKLLIQFQNNGVVDDSQLPKDRFSAERLKGVDSTLKIQPAKLEDSAVYLCASSDVIAGLETQYFGPGTRLLVL.

J is TRBJ2-2 and V is TRBV27; 12 bases agree with TRBD2. The germline CDR1 and CDR2 sequences are MNHEY and SMNVEV (reference sequence). Trimming took 5 bases from V and 1 from J; bases not matched to a gene: 8. This CDR3 is 18 amino acids long. The CDR3 protein is CASSPKLAGGRNTGELFF. The CDR3, as DNA: TGTGCCAGCAGTCCGAAACTAGCGGGAGGTAGGAACACCGGGGAGCTGTTTTTT.

The V and J genes are TRBV19 and TRBJ1-5; the D is unclear. Germline assignment: CDR1 LNHDA and CDR2 SQIVND (reference sequence). Trimming shortened V by 5 bases and J by 1 base, and 15 bases separated the two germline ends. The CDR3 contains 16 residues. CDR3 in amino acids: CASSPRGGVSNQPQHF. The CDR3 region has the DNA TGTGCCAGTAGTCCCCGGGGAGGAGTAAGCAATCAGCCCCAGCATTTT.

The chain recombines TRBV11-2 with TRBJ2-1; TRBD2 matches 12 bases. The CDR3 is made up of 15 amino acids. With V trimmed by 5 bases and J by 7 bases, 6 bases remained unmatched. CDR1 SGHAT and CDR2 FQNNGV come from the germline V gene. The CDR3 protein is CASSPRTSGVNEQFF. The DNA for the CDR3 is TGTGCCAGCAGCCCCCGGACTAGCGGGGTTAATGAGCAGTTCTTC.

V and J are TRBV7-2 and TRBJ1-4; 8 positions match TRBD1. Losses at the gene ends were 5 bases for V and 2 bases for J; bases not matched to a gene: 7. Germline CDR1 reads SGHTA; CDR2 reads FQGNSA. The CDR3 totals 16 residues. As DNA, the CDR3 is TGTGCCAGCAGCGCTCAGGGGGCGCTTACTAATGAAAAACTGTTTTTT. This gives the protein CASSAQGALTNEKLFF.

This rearrangement joins TRBV5-4 to TRBJ2-3, with 7 bases that match TRBD2. Unmatched junction bases numbered 4, after V lost 0 bases and J lost 0 bases. Germline V CDR1 and CDR2: SGHNT, YYREEE (reference sequence). This CDR3 spans 16 amino acids. The CDR3 loop is CASSLGNSGSTDTQYF. In DNA, the CDR3 is TGTGCCAGCAGCTTGGGAAATAGCGGGAGCACAGATACGCAGTATTTT.

The rearrangement links TRBV11-3 to TRBJ2-2; TRBD1 matches 7 bases. The ends lost 2 bases at V and 2 bases at J; junction bases unmatched: 11. The CDR3 has 18 residues. Looked up from germline, CDR1 is SGHNT and CDR2 is YENEEA. The CDR3 sequence: CASSLIEPGTANTGELFF. The CDR3 DNA is TGTGCCAGCAGCTTAATTGAGCCCGGGACAGCAAACACCGGGGAGCTGTTTTTT.

The DNA for the CDR3 is TGTGCCTGGAGTGTACAACCTGGCAGCGTCTACGAGCAGTACTTC. Its protein is CAWSVQPGSVYEQYF. V usage is TRBV30 and J usage is TRBJ2-7; D is unclear. Trimming shortened V by 0 bases and J by 3 bases, and 15 bases separated the two germline ends. This CDR3 contains 15 residues. Germline-derived CDR1 and CDR2 are GTSNPN and SVGIG (reference sequence).

The genes are TRBV19 and TRBJ2-7; possibly TRBD2 for D (6 bases). This CDR3 spans 15 amino acids. Germline CDR1 LNHDA, CDR2 SQIVND (reference sequence). V gave up 6 bases and J gave up 5 bases, with 20 bases separating them. The CDR3 region has the DNA TGTGCCAGTAGCCACCCAGAGGGTCGGGGGAACGAGCAGTACTTC. Translated, it gives CASSHPEGRGNEQYF.

This clone came up once. V is TRBV19 and J is TRBJ2-7; 9 nucleotides match TRBD2. This CDR3 has 14 amino acids. CDR1 LNHDA and CDR2 SQIVND come from the germline V gene (reference sequence). V dropped 7 bases and J dropped 6; count of bases not matched to a gene: 10. The chain's CDR3 is CASTPSGTFREQYF. The CDR3 nucleotides are TGTGCCAGTACCCCTAGCGGGACCTTCCGCGAGCAGTACTTC.

This clone occurred once. This chain links TRBV3-1 (or the pseudogene TRBV3-2) with TRBJ1-1; D is undetermined. Germline CDR1 reads LGHDT; CDR2 reads YNNKEL (reference sequence). The CDR3 loop spans 14 amino acids. The ends were cut back, 8 bases at V and 0 bases at J, with 13 bases in the middle. The CDR3 is CASGRSFVNTEAFF. CDR3 nucleotides: TGTGCCAGCGGTAGGAGTTTTGTGAACACTGAAGCTTTCTTT.

The chain carries TRBV27 and TRBJ1-6; possibly TRBD1 for D (5 bases). The germline V gene encodes CDR1 MNHEY and CDR2 SMNVEV (reference sequence). Trimming took 6 bases from V and 1 from J, leaving 13 bases between them. The CDR3 spans 16 residues. The CDR3 loop reads CASSRGGYSYNSPLHF. CDR3 nucleotides: TGTGCCAGCAGCCGGGGGGGGTATTCCTATAATTCACCCCTCCACTTT.

V gene TRBV3-1 (or the pseudogene TRBV3-2) combines with J gene TRBJ2-7, with 7 bases matching TRBD2. The CDR3 is 14 residues long. Germline-derived CDR1 and CDR2 are LGHDT and YNNKEL (reference sequence). V gave up 6 bases and J gave up 4 bases; unmatched junction bases: 9. Written as DNA, the CDR3 is TGTGCCAGCAGTGGGGGAGGGGTGGCGTACGAGCAGTACTTC. The encoded protein is CASSGGGVAYEQYF.

The genes are TRBV27 and TRBJ2-7, with 8 positions matching TRBD2. The CDR3 extends over 16 amino acids. With 4 bases clipped from V and 2 bases from J, the junction kept 10 bases outside the gene matches. Germline V CDR1 and CDR2: MNHEY, SMNVEV (reference sequence). DNA for the CDR3: TGTGCCAGCAGTTCTCCCCTCCGGGGGGGCACCTACGAGCAGTACTTC. Protein product: CASSSPLRGGTYEQYF.

The chain's CDR3 is CASSDSNRGGYNSPLHF. The CDR3 DNA sequence: TGTGCCAGCAGTGACTCTAACAGGGGTGGCTATAATTCACCCCTCCACTTT. The V and J genes are TRBV25-1 and TRBJ1-6; TRBD1 matches 7 bases. Germline assignment: CDR1 MGHDK and CDR2 SYGVNS. The V segment lost 3 bases and the J segment 3 bases; nucleotides outside the gene matches: 8. The CDR3 spans 17 residues. The whole variable domain, filled in from reference TRBV25-1 and TRBJ1-6, reads EADIYQTPRYLVIGTGKKITLECSQTMGHDKMYWYQQDPGMELHLIHYSYGVNSTEKGDLSSESTVSRIRTEHFPLTLESARPSHTSQYLCASSDSNRGGYNSPLHFGNGTRLTVT.

The V call is TRBV23-1, the J call TRBJ1-6; D uncertain. TRBV23-1 is reported as an ORF; its role is uncertain. CDR3 length: 18 residues. Trimming removed 0 bases from V and 5 bases from J, with 17 bases in between. The CDR3 sequence is CASSQSRWARRNNSPLHF. CDR3 DNA: TGCGCCAGCAGTCAATCTAGGTGGGCCAGACGAAATAATTCACCCCTCCACTTT.

The chain recombines TRBV6-5 with TRBJ1-4, with 8 bases that match TRBD1. In germline, CDR1 is MNHEY, CDR2 SVGAGI. The CDR3 extends over 14 amino acids. With 6 bases clipped from V and 8 bases from J, the junction kept 8 bases outside the gene matches. The CDR3 loop reads CASRIGQGGEKLFF. The CDR3 DNA reads TGTGCCAGCAGGATCGGACAGGGTGGGGAAAAACTGTTTTTT.